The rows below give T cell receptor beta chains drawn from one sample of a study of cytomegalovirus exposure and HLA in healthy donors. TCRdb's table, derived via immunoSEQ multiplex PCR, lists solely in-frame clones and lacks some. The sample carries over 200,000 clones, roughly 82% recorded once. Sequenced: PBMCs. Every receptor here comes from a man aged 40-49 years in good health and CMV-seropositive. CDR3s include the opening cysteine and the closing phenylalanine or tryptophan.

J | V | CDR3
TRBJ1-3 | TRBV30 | CAWSVFSGNTIYF
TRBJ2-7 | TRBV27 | CASSQGTAYEQYF
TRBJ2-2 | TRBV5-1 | CASSWGLADKNTGGLFF
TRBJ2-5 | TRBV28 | CASKGRAMETQYF
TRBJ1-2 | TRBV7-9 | CASSRGQGAYGYTF
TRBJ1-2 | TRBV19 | CASMYSGQAYPHYGYTF
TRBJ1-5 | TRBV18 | CASSPTGVNQPQHF
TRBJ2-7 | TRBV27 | CASSATSGLYYEQYF
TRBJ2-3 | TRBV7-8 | CASSWRQATDTQYF
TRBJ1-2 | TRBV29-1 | CSVLRDRGNSLYGYTF
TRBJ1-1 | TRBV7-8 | CASSLGQGTEAFF
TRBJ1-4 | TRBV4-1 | CASSPAGMANEKLFF
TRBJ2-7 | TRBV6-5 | CASSSATSGRAYEQYF
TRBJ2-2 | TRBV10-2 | CASSGQGRELFF
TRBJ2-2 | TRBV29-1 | CSHRERGTGELFF
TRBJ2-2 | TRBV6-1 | CASSEGTGGPGELFF
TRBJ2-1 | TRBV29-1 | CSVWFSSSYNEQFF
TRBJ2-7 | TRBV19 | CASSIGQGSSYEQYF
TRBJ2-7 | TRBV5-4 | CASSLAPSGGAYEQYF
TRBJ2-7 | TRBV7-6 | CASSLAGVYEQYF
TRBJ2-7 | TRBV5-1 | CASSLLGAGGSYEQYF
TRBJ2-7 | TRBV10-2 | CASRTTLAGKSYEQYF